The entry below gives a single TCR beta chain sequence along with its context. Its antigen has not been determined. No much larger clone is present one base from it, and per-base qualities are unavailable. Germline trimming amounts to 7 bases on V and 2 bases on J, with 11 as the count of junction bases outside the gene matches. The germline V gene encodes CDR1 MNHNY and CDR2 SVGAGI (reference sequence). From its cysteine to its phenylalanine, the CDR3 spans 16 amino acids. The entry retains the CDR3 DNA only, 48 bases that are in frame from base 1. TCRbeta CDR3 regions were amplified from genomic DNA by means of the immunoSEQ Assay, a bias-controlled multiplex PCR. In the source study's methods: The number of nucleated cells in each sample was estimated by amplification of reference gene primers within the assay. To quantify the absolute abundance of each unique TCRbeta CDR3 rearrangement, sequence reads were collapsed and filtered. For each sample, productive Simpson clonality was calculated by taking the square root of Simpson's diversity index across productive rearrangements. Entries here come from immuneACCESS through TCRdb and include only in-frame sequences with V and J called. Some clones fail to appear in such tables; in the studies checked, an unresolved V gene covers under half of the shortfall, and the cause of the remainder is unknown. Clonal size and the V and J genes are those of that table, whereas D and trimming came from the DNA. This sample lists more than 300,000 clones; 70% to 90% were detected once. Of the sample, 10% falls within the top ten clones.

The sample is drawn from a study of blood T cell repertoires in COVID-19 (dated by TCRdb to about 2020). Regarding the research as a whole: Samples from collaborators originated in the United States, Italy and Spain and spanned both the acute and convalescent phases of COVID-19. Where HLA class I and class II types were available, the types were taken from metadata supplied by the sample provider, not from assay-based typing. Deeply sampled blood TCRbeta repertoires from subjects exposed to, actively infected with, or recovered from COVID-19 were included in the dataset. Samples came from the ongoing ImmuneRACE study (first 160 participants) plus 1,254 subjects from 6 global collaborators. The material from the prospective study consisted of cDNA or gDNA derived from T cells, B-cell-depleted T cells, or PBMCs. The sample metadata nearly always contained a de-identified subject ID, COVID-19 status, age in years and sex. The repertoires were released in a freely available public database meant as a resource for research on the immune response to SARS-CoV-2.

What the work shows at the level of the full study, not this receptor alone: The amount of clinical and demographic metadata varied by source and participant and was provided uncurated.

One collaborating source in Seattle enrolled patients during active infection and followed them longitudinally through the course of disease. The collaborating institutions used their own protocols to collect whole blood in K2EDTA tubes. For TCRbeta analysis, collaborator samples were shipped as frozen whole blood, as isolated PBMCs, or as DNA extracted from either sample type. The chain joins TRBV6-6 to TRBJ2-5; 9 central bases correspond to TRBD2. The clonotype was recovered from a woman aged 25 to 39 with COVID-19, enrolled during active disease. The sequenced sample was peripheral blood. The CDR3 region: CASTPRASGTQETQYF. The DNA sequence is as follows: TGTGCCAGCACCCCGCGAGCTAGCGGGACTCAAGAGACCCAGTACTTC.